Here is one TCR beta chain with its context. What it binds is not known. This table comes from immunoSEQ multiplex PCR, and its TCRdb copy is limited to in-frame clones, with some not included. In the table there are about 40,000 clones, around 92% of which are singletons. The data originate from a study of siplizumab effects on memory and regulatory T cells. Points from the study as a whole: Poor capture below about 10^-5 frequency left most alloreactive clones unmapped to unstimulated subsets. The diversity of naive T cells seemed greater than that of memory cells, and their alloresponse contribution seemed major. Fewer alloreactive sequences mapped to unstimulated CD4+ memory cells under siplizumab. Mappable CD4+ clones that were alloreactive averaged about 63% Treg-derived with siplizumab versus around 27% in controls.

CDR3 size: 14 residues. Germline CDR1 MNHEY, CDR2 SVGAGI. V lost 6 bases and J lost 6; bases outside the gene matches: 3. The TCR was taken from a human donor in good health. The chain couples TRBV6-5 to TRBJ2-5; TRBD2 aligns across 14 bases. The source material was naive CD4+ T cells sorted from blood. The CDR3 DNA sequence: TGTGCCAGCAGGGGACTAGCGGGAGACAAGACCCAGTACTTC. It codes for CASRGLAGDKTQYF.